The 27 T cell receptor beta chains given below trace back to one sample, sequenced in a study of T cell repertoires in cytomegalovirus infection (dated by TCRdb to about 2019). The reads were generated on an Illumina HiSeq 1500. TCRdb trimmed public reads at Q25 via fastp, called clones via MiXCR and kept in-frame beta chains. Identical CDR3 proteins give one entry, which carries the most common genes and DNA. The sample has just under 550,000 distinct CDR3 sequences on record, more than 20% of them singletons. The biggest ten clones account for approximately 13% of the sample. The sequenced material came from PBMCs. The receptors come from a human donor in good health (CMV status not recorded). Some clones in this sample may be carry-over from other donors' samples.

This clonotype has at least ten counts. The rearrangement links TRBV7-2 to TRBJ1-6; D call uncertain. The CDR3 length is 14 residues. Germline-derived CDR1 and CDR2 are SGHTA and FQGNSA. The V and J ends lost 5 bases and 6 bases respectively, with 11 bases between them. The DNA of the CDR3 is TGTGCCAGCAGCCCCTCTGGCCCTAATTCACCCCTCCACTTT. Its translation: CASSPSGPNSPLHF.

This clonotype was counted ten times or more. The J gene is TRBJ2-5, the V gene TRBV7-2, with unresolved D. The ends were cut back, 5 bases at V and 4 bases at J, with 26 bases in the middle. Germline lookup yields CDR1 SGHTA and CDR2 FQGNSA. The length of the CDR3 is 18 residues. The CDR3 DNA follows: TGTGCCAGCAGCGGTCAAATGTTCGGCGAGTTTTTTGTAGAGACCCAGTACTTC. The encoded protein is CASSGQMFGEFFVETQYF. Looking up the rest from reference TRBV7-2 and TRBJ2-5 gives the full variable domain: GAGVSQSPSNKVTEKGKDVELRCDPISGHTALYWYRQSLGQGLEFLIYFQGNSAPDKSGLPSDRFSAERTGGSVSTLTIQRTQQEDSAVYLCASSGQMFGEFFVETQYFGPGTRLLVL.

There are many counts of this clonotype. The CDR3 loop is CASSSRTGDYGYTF. The DNA for the CDR3 is TGTGCCAGCAGCTCTCGGACAGGAGACTATGGCTACACCTTC. The gene calls are TRBV7-2 and TRBJ1-2; 7 nucleotides agree with TRBD1. CDR3 length: 14 amino acids. Germline loops: CDR1 SGHTA, CDR2 FQGNSA. V lost 4 bases and J lost 3; bases outside the gene matches: 5.

V gene TRBV19 combines with J gene TRBJ2-3, with D tentatively TRBD1 (5 bases). Germline V CDR1 and CDR2: LNHDA, SQIVND (reference sequence). The CDR3 is 16 amino acids. The V end lost 5 bases, the J end lost 7 bases, and 22 bases lay between the germline ends. CDR3 region: CASSSSLDIPRNTQYF. The CDR3 DNA follows: TGTGCCAGTAGTTCATCGCTGGACATTCCACGGAATACGCAGTATTTT.

This chain connects TRBV11-2 to TRBJ2-5, with no clear D. The CDR3 is 13 amino acids. Germline V gives CDR1 SGHAT, CDR2 FQNNGV. Trimming took off 1 base at V and 4 bases at J, with 7 bases between the two ends. CDR3 sequence reads: CASSLVPSETQYF. CDR3 nucleotides: TGTGCCAGCAGCTTAGTTCCCTCAGAGACCCAGTACTTC.

This clonotype was seen only a few times. The chain carries TRBV29-1 and TRBJ2-7, with D tentatively TRBD1 (5 bases). Germline V gene data show CDR1 as SQVTM and CDR2 as ANQGSEA. Trimming removed 5 bases from V and 0 bases from J, with 14 bases in between. The CDR3 is 14 residues long. CDR3 DNA sequence: TGCAGCGTTATGGGCAGGGAAGTCTCCTACGAGCAGTACTTC. It yields the protein CSVMGREVSYEQYF.

The CDR3 bases are TGTGCCAGCAGTTTTATTGGGGGAACTCAGCCCCAGCATTTT. Translating it yields CASSFIGGTQPQHF. This chain uses TRBV12-3 or TRBV12-4 with TRBJ1-5; weak D call: TRBD1 (5 bases). The CDR3 is 14 amino acids. V lost 3 bases and J 6 bases, leaving 12 bases between the germline ends.

The J gene is TRBJ2-7, the V gene TRBV6-5; D is perhaps TRBD1 (6 bases). The CDR3 is 13 residues long. V lost 2 bases, J lost 7 bases, and 12 bases lay in between. Germline V gene data show CDR1 as MNHEY and CDR2 as SVGAGI. DNA of the CDR3: TGTGCCAGCAGTTACGACAGGAGTCGTGAGCAGTACTTC. Translated, it gives CASSYDRSREQYF.

At least ten counts were recorded for this clonotype. The chain couples TRBV7-2 to TRBJ1-1; D gene uncertain. The V and J ends lost 4 bases and 4 bases respectively, with 16 bases between them. The CDR3 has 15 residues. Germline CDR1 reads SGHTA; CDR2 reads FQGNSA. CDR3 residues: CASSSVPRGGTEAFF. CDR3 in DNA: TGTGCCAGCAGCTCCGTTCCCCGGGGAGGCACTGAAGCTTTCTTT.

At least ten counts were recorded for this clonotype. This chain uses TRBV6-1 with TRBJ2-7, with 8 nucleotides matching TRBD2. Trimming removed 1 base from V and 0 bases from J; junction bases left unmatched: 11. This CDR3 spans 18 amino acids. The germline gives CDR1 MNHNS, CDR2 SASEGT. The CDR3 sequence: CASSEVPTTSAYSYEQYV. The CDR3 DNA is TGTGCCAGCAGTGAAGTCCCCACGACTAGCGCCTACTCCTACGAGCAGTACGTC.

The table lists this clonotype with a few counts. This chain links TRBV3-1 with TRBJ2-5; D remains unclear. Germline-derived CDR1 and CDR2 are LGHDT and YNNKEL (reference sequence). There are 15 residues in the CDR3. V lost 1 base to trimming and J lost 1 base, with 10 bases between them. CDR3 in amino acids: CASSQASPIQETQYF. DNA of the CDR3: TGTGCCAGCAGCCAAGCCTCACCAATCCAAGAGACCCAGTACTTC.

This clonotype was observed a handful of times. The rearrangement links TRBV6-6 to TRBJ1-5; D is perhaps TRBD1 (6 bases). CDR1 is MNHNY, CDR2 SVGAGI, per germline (reference sequence). V gave up 2 bases and J gave up 0 bases, with 20 bases separating them. The CDR3 contains 19 residues. CDR3 in amino acids: CASSYPFFEDSYSNQPQHF. The CDR3 DNA follows: TGTGCCAGCAGTTACCCCTTTTTTGAGGACAGTTATAGCAATCAGCCCCAGCATTTT.

The rearrangement uses TRBV5-6 and TRBJ2-7; the match to TRBD2 covers 13 bases. The CDR3 is 17 residues long. Germline V gene sequence: CDR1 SGHDT, CDR2 YYEEEE. V gave up 4 bases and J gave up 2 bases; unmatched junction bases: 9. Written as DNA, the CDR3 is TGTGCCAGCAGCGTGGGACTAGCGGGAATGAATACCTACGAGCAGTACGTC. It specifies CASSVGLAGMNTYEQYV.

The gene calls are TRBV6-2 or TRBV6-3 and TRBJ2-3; D gene uncertain. CDR1 and CDR2 (germline): MNHEY, SVGEGT. The V end was cut by 8 bases, the J end by 1 base, with 13 bases between. The CDR3 length is 14 residues. The CDR3 is CASRRLGRTDTQYF. For the CDR3, the DNA is TGTGCCAGCCGACGTCTCGGACGCACAGATACGCAGTATTTT.

The chain combines TRBV7-9 with TRBJ1-1; D possibly corresponds to TRBD1 (6 bases). V was pared by 4 bases and J by 9 bases, with 12 bases between. The CDR3 is made up of 12 amino acids. CDR1 and CDR2 from the germline V gene are SEHNR and FQNEAQ (reference sequence). In DNA, the CDR3 is TGTGCCAGCAGCTCCTCCGGGACACAAGCTTTCTTT. Translation gives CASSSSGTQAFF.

This clonotype was seen at least ten times. This chain links TRBV7-2 with TRBJ1-1, with D tentatively TRBD1 (5 bases). The CDR3 is 14 residues long. In germline, CDR1 is SGHTA, CDR2 FQGNSA. The V gene lost 2 bases and the J gene lost 6 bases, with 13 bases spanning the gap. CDR3 sequence: CASSLSGWIAEAFF. CDR3 in DNA: TGTGCCAGCAGCTTATCAGGGTGGATCGCTGAAGCTTTCTTT.

The chain links TRBV20-1 to TRBJ2-1, with 10 bases matching TRBD2. Trimming removed 6 bases from V and 8 bases from J; junction bases left unmatched: 10. The CDR3 covers 14 residues. CDR1 is DFQATT and CDR2 is SNEGSKA in the germline V gene (reference sequence). The CDR3 spells CSAPPSGSIHEQFF. The DNA of the CDR3 is TGCAGTGCCCCTCCTAGCGGGAGTATCCATGAGCAGTTCTTC.

The V call is TRBV20-1, the J call TRBJ2-1, with D unresolved. The CDR3 has 14 amino acids. The germline gives CDR1 DFQATT, CDR2 SNEGSKA (reference sequence). The ends were cut back, 6 bases at V and 2 bases at J, with 14 bases in the middle. DNA for the CDR3: TGCAGTGCGCGTTCGACCCCGGCCTACAATGAGCAGTTCTTC. It yields the protein CSARSTPAYNEQFF.

This sequence joins TRBV15 and TRBJ1-1; D may be TRBD1 (6 bases). Germline V lookup: CDR1 LNHNV, CDR2 YYDKDF (reference sequence). The CDR3 loop spans 15 amino acids. The V end was cut by 6 bases, the J end by 8 bases, with 22 bases between. CDR3 loop: CATRPDEGGWAEAFF. DNA of the CDR3: TGTGCCACCAGACCAGACGAGGGGGGTTGGGCCGAAGCTTTCTTT.

V gene TRBV7-2 combines with J gene TRBJ2-5; 7 nucleotides match TRBD1. This CDR3 comprises 14 residues. Per germline, CDR1 SGHTA and CDR2 FQGNSA. V lost 6 bases to trimming and J lost 1 base; unmatched junction nucleotides: 5. CDR3 region: CASSKQGIQETQYF. As DNA, the CDR3 is TGTGCCAGCAGTAAACAGGGGATCCAAGAGACCCAGTACTTC.

This clonotype was detected only a few times. The chain uses TRBV7-6 and TRBJ1-4; 8 positions agree with TRBD1. The CDR3 runs 14 residues. V lost 4 bases to trimming and J lost 4 bases; unmatched junction nucleotides: 2. Germline V gene lookup returns CDR1 SGHVS and CDR2 FNYEAQ. The CDR3 DNA reads as TGTGCCAGCAGCTCGACAGGGGTTAATGAAAAACTGTTTTTT. This translates into CASSSTGVNEKLFF. Supplemented by reference TRBV7-6 and TRBJ1-4, the full variable domain reads GAGVSQSPRYKVTKRGQDVALRCDPISGHVSLYWYRQALGQGPEFLTYFNYEAQQDKSGLPNDRFSAERPEGSISTLTIQRTEQRDSAMYRCASSSTGVNEKLFFGSGTQLSVL.

A few counts support this clonotype. This chain connects TRBV19 to TRBJ2-7; TRBD2 agrees at 7 bases. J was trimmed by 0 bases and V by 6 bases; bases with no gene match: 11. This CDR3 has 16 amino acids. Germline V gene lookup returns CDR1 LNHDA and CDR2 SQIVND (reference sequence). CDR3 sequence: CASRKAGGSSSYEQYF. The CDR3 DNA reads TGTGCCAGTAGAAAAGCTGGCGGGAGCTCCTCCTACGAGCAGTACTTC.

This clonotype occurred many times. The chain couples TRBV7-2 to TRBJ2-3, with 8 bases identical to TRBD2. The CDR3 loop spans 16 amino acids. CDR1 and CDR2 from the germline V gene are SGHTA and FQGNSA. Losses at the gene ends were 4 bases for V and 4 bases for J; bases not matched to a gene: 10. This CDR3 reads CASSSVAGGGADTQYF. The CDR3 region has the DNA TGTGCCAGCAGCTCCGTCGCGGGAGGAGGGGCAGATACGCAGTATTTT.

This clonotype came up once. The CDR3 DNA reads TGTGCCAGCAGCTTAATGTTGGGGGCTAGCAATCAGCCCCAGCATTTT. It codes for CASSLMLGASNQPQHF. The chain is built from TRBV7-2 and TRBJ1-5, with a weak D call TRBD1 (6 bases). This CDR3 region has 16 residues. The germline gives CDR1 SGHTA, CDR2 FQGNSA. Trimming left V 2 bases short and J 0 bases short, with 11 bases between. Filled out from reference TRBV7-2 and TRBJ1-5, the complete variable domain reads GAGVSQSPSNKVTEKGKDVELRCDPISGHTALYWYRQSLGQGLEFLIYFQGNSAPDKSGLPSDRFSAERTGGSVSTLTIQRTQQEDSAVYLCASSLMLGASNQPQHFGDGTRLSIL.

This clonotype has more than one count but fewer than ten. The chain links TRBV6-5 to TRBJ1-5, with D possibly being TRBD1 (6 bases). CDR3 size: 14 residues. V lost 6 bases and J 7 bases, leaving 16 bases between the germline ends. Germline V gene sequence: CDR1 MNHEY, CDR2 SVGAGI. In nucleotides, the CDR3 is TGTGCCAGCAGATCCGACAGGACCGGGCAGCCCCAGCATTTT. Translating it yields CASRSDRTGQPQHF.

This chain joins TRBV11-2 and TRBJ2-3; no firm D call. The V end was cut by 6 bases, the J end by 0 bases, with 13 bases between. Germline CDR1 and CDR2: SGHAT and FQNNGV. The CDR3 is 15 amino acids. The CDR3 DNA reads as TGTGCCAGCAGTCCAGTAATCTCTAGCACAGATACGCAGTATTTT. As protein: CASSPVISSTDTQYF.

This clonotype was picked up a small number of times. Here the CDR3 reads CASSSLAGRPGEKLFF. CDR3 in DNA: TGTGCCAGCAGCTCGCTGGCGGGGCGACCAGGGGAAAAACTGTTTTTT. The genes are TRBV7-9 and TRBJ1-4; D perhaps matches TRBD1 (5 bases). Per the germline V gene, CDR1 is SEHNR and CDR2 is FQNEAQ (reference sequence). With 4 bases removed from V and 8 bases from J, the gap between germline ends came to 20 bases. The CDR3 length is 16 residues.